The entry below describes one TCR beta chain. No cognate antigen has been identified for it. Base qualities were left out, and no much larger clone turns up one base away. These data originate in a study of cytomegalovirus exposure and HLA in healthy donors (dated by TCRdb to the late 2010s). For the study in its entirety: According to an earlier analysis of a few hundred of the donors, about 170 million T cells yielded roughly 110 million unique TCR beta sequences and approximately 280 Gb of sequence data. High-throughput TCR immunosequencing, statistical association of individual TCRs with disease status, and machine learning were combined to predict cytomegalovirus infection status. The study used immunosequencing to profile the T cell repertoires of about 670 subjects and linked those repertoires to cytomegalovirus serostatus. The genetic ancestry cluster associated with self-reported Caucasian donors included 81% of the roughly 390 genotyped donors. Among roughly 370 genotyped donors of the cohort, an average of roughly 240,000 unique TCR beta nucleotide sequences were sequenced per donor, around 20% of them non-productive. An earlier analysis of some 500 of the donors applied high-throughput TCR beta sequencing to assess whether each TCR beta V gene segment acted as functional or pseudogenic. Alongside the repertoire data, information on donor age, sex, ethnicity and CMV serostatus was compiled. A handful of DR-DQ haplotypes were handled as single units for association and clustering because linkage in the cohort was strong. Every repertoire in the discovery cohort had been generated on one and the same sequencing platform. Rather than using new phenotypic data, the later analysis identified candidate immune exposures from TCR beta sequences and from how often those sequences occurred across donors. In addition to the first cohort of 650 to 750 subjects, a separate validation cohort of approximately 130 different subjects was used. The number of typed donors differed by locus: about 629-630 for A, B, C, DRB1 and DQB1; 500 to 550 for DQA1; roughly 600 for DPA1; and about 470 for DPB1. The study aimed to test whether cataloging public T cell receptors could reveal signatures of past pathogen exposure. Class I and class II HLA loci were covered by the typing at four-digit resolution. Genome-wide SNP genotypes for about 55% of the roughly 670 donors were used in a later genetic analysis, which treated that subset as a discovery cohort. A later analysis re-examined previously published TCR beta repertoires from around 670 donors and added high-resolution HLA genotyping to investigate patterns of TCR occurrence. An early release that covered approximately 600 HLA-typed donors contained 250 to 350 gigabases of sequencing data and about 93 million unique TCR sequences. Summary of the overall study and its limitations: At a false discovery rate of 0.05, a later analysis linked under 20,000 TCR beta sequences to specific HLA alleles. In a later analysis, TCR association rates were found to vary across HLA loci, with the most associated TCRs seen for DRB1 alleles and the fewest for HLA-C alleles. The study gave a list of roughly 150 TCR beta chains associated with cytomegalovirus. In both the original and validation cohorts, the classifier was reported to diagnose cytomegalovirus status with high specificity and sensitivity. Because some donors lacked HLA typing at each locus, the association tests relied only on the typed subset. In a later analysis, HLA-associated TCR beta chains showed more clonal expansion and lower generation probabilities than non-associated chains that were equally common. In a later analysis, most CMV-associated TCR beta chains were found to appear HLA-restricted, with HLA associations seemingly driven largely by CMV exposure. It was suggested by the authors that the approach could potentially be generalized to other disease states and immunological phenotypes. A further reported finding was that TCR beta sequences accurately predicted the HLA-A and HLA-B alleles for most subjects in the first cohort. V-gene and J-gene trimming of TCR beta chains was associated with a missense DCLRE1C variant in a later genetic analysis, and the association was replicated in an independent cohort. A cluster of highly shared sequence variants was judged likely to represent a technical artifact of the sequencing pipeline. CMV serostatus was the only immune exposure information available for the cohort. A later analysis reported that several top co-occurrence clusters appeared linked to parvovirus B19, influenza, CMV and Epstein-Barr virus. The cohort was sequenced for TCR beta chains only, and without alpha or paired-chain data the features that could be detected were limited. In an earlier analysis of 587 of the donors, most TCR beta V segments appeared in productive rearrangements about 87% or about 30% of the time, broadly matching IMGT annotations. According to a later genetic analysis, donors in an Asian-associated ancestry cluster had fewer N-insertions in productive TCRs than the approximately 670-donor mean. While some public TCRs were present in many individuals, most TCR sequences turned up only very rarely across donors. Linkage disequilibrium might explain the correlated functional status among segregating V segments, but an unknown experimental factor could not be ruled out. A few of the identified cytomegalovirus-associated TCR beta chains were confirmed in vitro to be specific for cytomegalovirus antigens. The 87-base-pair reads could not distinguish some IMGT-functional V segments, including TRBV6-2 and TRBV6-3, so those segments were excluded. Sequencing depth was assumed to be roughly uniform across donors in the presence/absence analyses, though that assumption may not hold. The earlier analysis of about 600 of the donors excluded roughly 17 rarely observed V segments, including chromosome 9 orphons, because counts were too low. Strong co-occurrence of HLA alleles, especially DR and DQ, made assigning TCR associations to individual alleles difficult.

Library creation used the immunoSEQ multiplex PCR assay. A mixture of 60 forward primers for TCR Vbeta segments and 13 reverse primers for TCR Jbeta segments was used in the multiplex PCR. Amplification of the CDR3 region of rearranged TCR beta genes was performed with a multiplex PCR assay on genomic DNA. The amplified TCR beta libraries were sequenced on the Illumina HiSeq System as 87-base-pair reads. The authors processed their data as follows. A later analysis counted 65 million to 90 million unique TCR beta chains across the 666 repertoires, and roughly 11 million of these chains were shared by at least two donors. Raw reads were error-corrected and collapsed into unique sequences with a nearest-neighbor algorithm that merged closely related sequences to remove PCR and sequencing errors. Alignment of CDR3 sequences to IMGT reference sequences was used to assign V, D and J gene segments. For a sequence to be retained, a match of at least six nucleotides was required to both a V gene segment and a J gene segment. Rearrangements were classified as productive when the CDR3 lacked stop codons and remained in frame with V and J, and all other rearrangements were classified as non-productive. CDR3 was defined according to IMGT convention as the region running from the second conserved V-encoded cysteine to the conserved J-encoded phenylalanine. Sequences without an unambiguous match to a single V gene segment were excluded from the earlier analysis of several hundred of the donors. An earlier analysis of 587 of the donors called V segments functional above 56.7% productive rearrangements and segregating when the between-donor standard deviation exceeded 5%. To diagnose cytomegalovirus status from the catalog of TCR beta chain sequences, a statistical classification framework was built. V and J gene assignment, in a later analysis, came from comparing TCR nucleotide sequences with IMGT/GENE-DB human TR gene sequences. In a later analysis, CDR3 sequences and most-parsimonious VDJ recombination scenarios were assigned using the TCRdist pipeline. In a later analysis, each TCR beta chain was defined by its CDR3 amino acid sequence together with its V-gene family, and reads lacking a unique V-gene family were excluded. A later analysis removed several hundred highly shared, low-generation-probability nucleotide sequences to deal with suspected cross-contamination and a sequencing artifact. In a later analysis, a clonal expansion index for each public chain was calculated from normalized within-repertoire ranks of inferred template counts. In a later analysis, generation probabilities were computed with a VDJ recombination model fitted to out-of-frame rearrangements, and the resulting probabilities were checked against IGoR. A later analysis scored TCR-TCR, TCR-HLA and TCR-CMV co-occurrence with hypergeometric tests, applying a repertoire-size bias correction to TCR pairs. False discovery rates were estimated in a later analysis by permuting HLA or CMV assignments 20 times. In a later analysis, co-occurring TCRs were grouped using DBSCAN, and TCRdist sequence similarity was added for clustering within HLA-allele-positive subsets. For co-occurrence clustering, repertoires with fewer than 30,000 or more than 120,000 public chains were excluded, along with a handful of repertoires with anomalous nucleotide sharing. Imported from immuneACCESS, the table was reduced by TCRdb to in-frame sequences with V and J called. These copies leave out some clones; in studies compared against another copy, an unresolved V gene accounts for under half, and the cause of the remainder is not known. The D gene and trimming were derived from the DNA, and the V and J assignments and clone size from that table. Recorded for this sample are around 300,000 clones; 84% of them occurred a single time. Together, the top ten hold 2% to 2.5% of the sample.

The cohort consisted of more than 650 healthy bone marrow donors. At the time of sampling, all cohort members were nominally healthy, though unrecorded immune exposures were likely present. The donor was CMV seropositive and belonged to the group of about 290 seropositive cohort members. A peripheral blood sample was collected from each donor, and TCR beta sequencing was performed on peripheral blood mononuclear cells. Genomic DNA was extracted from the blood cell samples with the Qiagen DNeasy Blood Extraction Kit. For CDR1 and CDR2, the germline V gene lists SGHDN and FVKESK. CDR3 length: 17 amino acids, cysteine to phenylalanine. The kept DNA is CDR3 alone, 51 bases in frame from the first base. V lost 0 bases and J lost 3 bases; the stretch between them is 14 bases long.

The TCR comes from a woman aged 35 to 49 in good health and CMV-seropositive. The sample was PBMCs. The rearranged segments are TRBV14 and TRBJ2-2; the D gene cannot be resolved reliably. CDR3 region: CASSQEIPVTDTGELFF. In nucleotide form, the sequence is TGTGCCAGCAGCCAAGAGATACCGGTAACGGACACCGGGGAGCTGTTTTTT. Supplemented by the reference TRBV14 and TRBJ2-2 proteins around the CDR3, the complete variable domain is EAGVTQFPSHSVIEKGQTVTLRCDPISGHDNLYWYRRVMGKEIKFLLHFVKESKQDESGMPNNRFLAERTGGTYSTLKVQPAELEDSGVYFCASSQEIPVTDTGELFFGEGSRLTVL.